The subject of this entry is one TCR beta chain. The antigen remains undetermined. The assay that was used to sequence DNA from cultured CD4+ T cells was the Oncomine TCR Beta short-read assay. Genomic DNA extraction was carried out from cultured CD4+ T cells. TCRdb re-called the PCR reads through MiXCR, storing one row per CDR3 protein. The table shows a few thousand distinct CDR3 sequences, with about three quarters occurring only once. The CDR3 is made up of 13 amino acids. Germline V gene data show CDR1 as SQVTM and CDR2 as ANQGSEA. V shed 3 bases, J shed 10 bases, and the junction held 11 bases outside the gene matches. Treatment defined: approximately 11-day PBMC culture with coronavirus spike peptide pools or control peptides (ViraFEST assay). Antigen-specific T cell expansion with peptide pools preceded TCR sequencing in the ViraFEST approach. The authors replaced half the medium with fresh IL-2 medium on days 3 and 7.

The source of the sample is a study of vaccination and CD4 T cells after COVID-19. Sample: CD4+ T cells from blood, cultured in vitro. This chain connects TRBV29-1 to TRBJ1-1; 7 positions match TRBD1. The source of this sequence is a human donor who had recovered from COVID-19. CDR3: CSVDVRGLERAFF. CDR3 sequence (DNA): TGCAGCGTTGACGTAAGGGGGCTAGAGAGAGCTTTCTTT.